This T cell receptor (beta chain) was observed in a study of early T cells in non-severe SARS-CoV-2 infection. Each cDNA molecule carried a unique molecular identifier. MiXCR was run by TCRdb on the 5' RACE reads, yielding one entry per CDR3 protein. Among 30,000 to 45,000 distinct CDR3 sequences listed, 3.9% were seen once. This CDR3 is built from 12 residues. The ends were cut back, 4 bases at V and 13 bases at J, with 14 bases in the middle. Germline V gives CDR1 LGHDT, CDR2 YNNKEL (reference sequence). This clonotype was detected ten times or more. The chain links TRBV3-1 to TRBJ2-1, with D unclear. Sequenced: whole blood. The TCR was taken from an adult who was a healthcare worker with PCR-confirmed SARS-CoV-2 infection or an uninfected control (not recorded which). The CDR3 region has the DNA TGTGCCAGCAGCCCCGATTTTTATCAACAGTTCTTC. Translation: CASSPDFYQQFF.